This entry concerns a single TCR beta chain. The sample originates from a study of Ad26.COV2.S vaccination and SARS-CoV-2 variants. Sequencing used immunoSEQ multiplex PCR; TCRdb keeps in-frame clones, though not all of them. The table includes around 450,000 clones, 85% to 90% detected once. This CDR3 is built from 15 residues. Germline V gene lookup returns CDR1 SGHTA and CDR2 FQGNSA. With 5 bases removed from V and 3 bases from J, the gap between germline ends came to 14 bases. The treatment here: some 20 received Ad26.COV2.S at low or high dose, single or two shots; 5 received placebo; per-sample allocation not given. On day 63 after the first injection, vaccine and placebo recipients gave samples.

The V and J genes are TRBV7-2 and TRBJ1-3, with a tentative D call TRBD1 (5 bases). Material: peripheral blood, obtained in a trial of Ad26.COV2.S vaccine versus placebo. The clonotype was recovered from a person between 18 and 65 years old who received the Ad26.COV2.S COVID-19 vaccine or a placebo. The CDR3 bases are TGTGCCAGCAGCGGGGTAGCGGGGGGTGGAAACACCATATATTTT. It encodes CASSGVAGGGNTIYF.